This is a list of T cell receptor beta chains from one sample in a study of T cells in Graves' hyperthyroidism and ophthalmopathy. TCRdb reanalysed the multiplex PCR reads using MiXCR and keeps one entry per CDR3 protein. The table lists roughly 640,000 distinct CDR3 sequences, more than 15% of them singletons, with roughly 3.4% in the top ten. The sample was blood. The source is a woman in her forties with Graves' ophthalmopathy. Both conserved end residues are part of each CDR3.

V gene,CDR3 protein
TRBV20-1,CSASPRTDNTEAFF
TRBV7-9,CASSSGDRATDTQYF
TRBV28,CASSWGRNYNSPLHF
TRBV6-1,CASSDRQAYNSPLHF
TRBV20-1,CSARKGSLTAEAFF
TRBV12-3/TRBV12-4,CASSFSGTGYEKLFF
TRBV18,CASSPPTGGARETQYF
TRBV5-1,CASSLGGGEDEQYF
TRBV28,CASRQGGTGVETQYF
TRBV3-1,CASSPGAGGALSTQYF
TRBV7-9,CASSHPGAYGYTF
TRBV19,CASSRGTRQGSYNEQFF
TRBV5-1,CASSLPGRGADTQYF
TRBV5-1,CASSSGTGQATYGYTF
TRBV20-1,CSARVGTFRSNQPQHF
TRBV30,CAWSKPGATGGAEGGGYTF
TRBV20-1,CSARDTGEEQPQHF
TRBV3-1,CASRTTGSQETQYF
TRBV20-1,CSARSPGQRARGEQYF
TRBV24-1,CATSDLPGTSGTPSYNEQFF
TRBV28,CASSTFTGSHEQYF
TRBV18,CASSPADREGEQYF
TRBV28,CASSPIGDNEQFF
TRBV6-5,CASSYSRSGGTYEQYF
TRBV7-9,CASSLTRGSTEAFF
TRBV7-8,CASSPWAKTNTGELFF
TRBV12-5,CASGLVLFLYF
TRBV20-1,CSARAGTSGRAGETQYF
TRBV12-3/TRBV12-4,CASRELGHTEQYF
TRBV7-9,CASRSGANEQFF
TRBV5-1,CASSPGSWGAEQFF
TRBV4-2,CASSRDVGTGESEAFF
TRBV20-1,CSANGAGFASGNTIYF
TRBV27,CASSLRWLYNEQFF
TRBV12-3/TRBV12-4,CASSFQVSNQPQHF
TRBV11-1,CASSLNIQGTDTQYF
TRBV5-1,CASSLSMGTGGYTF
TRBV11-2,CASSRGGPLAFF
TRBV20-1,CSATPGLAGVMDTQYF
TRBV7-3,CASSNGAGSPLHF
TRBV2,CASRVGATSFQETQYF
TRBV20-1,CSAAPGTSGTYNEQFF